The clone carrying this TCR beta chain was recorded many times. What it binds is not known. CDR1 is LNHNV, CDR2 YYDKDF, per germline (reference sequence). Trimming took off 3 bases at V and 0 bases at J, with 9 bases between the two ends. This CDR3 spans 15 amino acids. TCRdb re-called the PCR reads through MiXCR, storing one row per CDR3 protein. Found here are some 580,000 distinct CDR3 sequences, roughly 25% of them singletons; the top ten hold 0.7% to 0.95%. These data originate in a study of molecular identifiers for immune sequencing clone quantification. About the study: The replicates split RNA from approximately 20,000 or 100,000 naive CD8 cells five ways and sequenced four.

Study-level points and caveats: Clones exceeding 20 RNA copies carried over 99% of effector molecules but under 1% of naive-cell molecules. Sizes of highly expanded clones could be underestimated through identical TCRs sharing a barcode.

Naive CD8 T cells, phenotype CD8+CD4-CCR7+CD45RA+, were sorted. Specimen: naive CD8+ T cells from blood, with Jurkat cell RNA spiked in. Subset described: FACS-sorted CD8+CD4-CCR7+CD45RA+ naive T cells. The receptor comes from a human donor in good health. Some libraries in this study had Jurkat cell RNA spiked in. The genes are TRBV15 and TRBJ1-5; D is undetermined. The CDR3 DNA sequence: TGTGCCACCAGCAGCTCCAGAAATAGCAATCAGCCCCAGCATTTT. Translation: CATSSSRNSNQPQHF.